These 29 T cell receptor beta chains were all obtained from the same sample, sequenced in a study of cytomegalovirus exposure and HLA in healthy donors. The PCR contained 60 Vbeta and 13 Jbeta primers. Produced via immunoSEQ multiplex PCR; TCRdb's table is partial and in-frame only. The repertoire holds some 150,000 clones, with roughly 64% as singletons. Sequencing was carried out using PBMCs. These receptors were obtained from a woman aged 30 to 39 in good health and CMV-seropositive.

This clone has a handful of counts. CDR3 nucleotide sequence: TGTGCCAGCCAGACAGGGGGCGAGGGAAACACCATATATTTT. It codes for CASQTGGEGNTIYF. V and J are TRBV19 and TRBJ1-3; 10 positions match TRBD1. The germline V gene has CDR1 LNHDA and CDR2 SQIVND (reference sequence). The V segment lost 9 bases and the J segment 4 bases; nucleotides outside the gene matches: 6. The CDR3 loop spans 14 amino acids. The full variable domain, rest sourced from reference TRBV19 and TRBJ1-3, is DGGITQSPKYLFRKEGQNVTLSCEQNLNHDAMYWYRQDPGQGLRLIYYSQIVNDFQKGDIAEGYSVSREKKESFPLTVTSAQKNPTAFYLCASQTGGEGNTIYFGEGSWLTVV.

The chain recombines TRBV10-3 with TRBJ2-7; 10 positions match TRBD2. The CDR3 covers 15 residues. V lost 6 bases to trimming and J lost 2 bases; unmatched junction nucleotides: 7. From germline, CDR1 is ENHRY and CDR2 SYGVKD. In nucleotides, the CDR3 is TGTGCCATCAGAGCTAGCGGGGGCCCTCCCTACGAGCAGTACTTC. It translates to CAIRASGGPPYEQYF.

V and J are TRBV30 and TRBJ2-1; the D gene is possibly TRBD1 (6 bases). Germline V gene sequence: CDR1 GTSNPN, CDR2 SVGIG (reference sequence). Trimming took off 5 bases at V and 1 base at J, with 9 bases between the two ends. This CDR3 spans 13 amino acids. The CDR3 is CAWSQGSYNEQFF. The CDR3 DNA follows: TGTGCCTGGTCCCAGGGGTCCTACAATGAGCAGTTCTTC. The full variable domain, completed using reference TRBV30 and TRBJ2-1, is SQTIHQWPATLVQPVGSPLSLECTVEGTSNPNLYWYRQAAGRGLQLLFYSVGIGQISSEVPQNLSASRPQDRQFILSSKKLLLSDSGFYLCAWSQGSYNEQFFGPGTRLTVL.

The rearrangement uses TRBV28 and TRBJ2-1, with TRBD1 matching over 7 bases. Losses at the gene ends were 5 bases for V and 5 bases for J; bases not matched to a gene: 12. Germline V gene lookup returns CDR1 MDHEN and CDR2 SYDVKM. The CDR3 runs 16 residues. CDR3 sequence: CASSHIGGKSDNEQFF. The CDR3 DNA reads as TGTGCCAGCAGTCATATAGGGGGCAAATCCGACAATGAGCAGTTCTTC.

The chain employs TRBV7-3 and TRBJ1-1; maybe TRBD1 (5 bases). The V and J ends lost 1 base and 0 bases respectively, with 12 bases between them. The CDR3 is 16 amino acids. Germline assignment: CDR1 SGHTA and CDR2 FQGTGA. CDR3 sequence reads: CASSLSPPGMNTEAFF. CDR3 nucleotides: TGTGCCAGCAGCTTAAGTCCCCCAGGGATGAACACTGAAGCTTTCTTT. Complete variable domain (other parts from reference TRBV7-3 and TRBJ1-1): GAGVSQTPSNKVTEKGKYVELRCDPISGHTALYWYRQSLGQGPEFLIYFQGTGAADDSGLPNDRFFAVRPEGSVSTLKIQRTERGDSAVYLCASSLSPPGMNTEAFFGQGTRLTVV.

V is TRBV5-6 and J is TRBJ2-5; tentative D call: TRBD2 (6 bases). This CDR3 spans 15 amino acids. Germline values: CDR1 SGHDT, CDR2 YYEEEE. V gave up 3 bases and J gave up 2 bases, with 14 bases separating them. In DNA form, the CDR3 reads TGTGCCAGCAGCTCAGGACTATTTTCTCAAGAGACCCAGTACTTC. Amino acid sequence: CASSSGLFSQETQYF.

This clone was picked up a small number of times. CDR3 amino acids: CASSSGFSGNTIYF. In DNA form, the CDR3 reads TGCGCCAGCAGCTCAGGGTTCTCTGGAAACACCATATATTTT. The chain links TRBV5-1 to TRBJ1-3, with a weak D call TRBD1 (5 bases). Germline loops: CDR1 SGHRS, CDR2 YFSETQ. There are 14 residues in the CDR3. Trimming stripped 3 bases from V and 0 bases from J, with 7 bases between.

The V and J genes are TRBV19 and TRBJ1-2; no definite D call. Trimming took 3 bases from V and 8 from J, leaving 10 bases between them. Per germline, CDR1 LNHDA and CDR2 SQIVND (reference sequence). This CDR3 is 12 amino acids long. CDR3 protein: CASSILGRGYTF. For the CDR3, the DNA is TGTGCCAGTAGTATTCTCGGCAGGGGCTACACCTTC.

Details on this clone: The sample carries other DNA sequences with the same CDR3. The gene calls are TRBV6-5 and TRBJ1-1; possible D gene TRBD1, 5 bases. V gave up 6 bases and J gave up 3 bases, with 11 bases separating them. The CDR3 has 13 amino acids. Germline lookup yields CDR1 MNHEY and CDR2 SVGAGI. The CDR3 DNA reads TGTGCCAGCAGGCGGGGACGGTACACTGAAGCTTTCTTT. This gives the protein CASRRGRYTEAFF.

This clone was counted only a few times. V is TRBV28 and J is TRBJ1-4; maybe TRBD1 (5 bases). V was trimmed by 6 bases and J by 0 bases, leaving 11 bases between them. The CDR3 is 15 residues long. Per the germline V gene, CDR1 is MDHEN and CDR2 is SYDVKM. CDR3 protein: CASRGRTTTNEKLFF. CDR3 nucleotides: TGTGCCAGCAGGGGCAGGACAACAACTAATGAAAAACTGTTTTTT.

This clone was observed a handful of times. The rearrangement joins TRBV2 to TRBJ2-7; 7 nucleotides align to TRBD2. The trim removed 8 bases at V and 3 bases at J, leaving 7 bases unmatched. The length of the CDR3 is 13 residues. Germline lookup yields CDR1 SNHLY and CDR2 FYNNEI. CDR3 DNA sequence: TGTGCCAGCCGGGGGGAGAGCTACTACGAGCAGTACTTC. It specifies CASRGESYYEQYF. The full variable domain, its missing parts supplied by reference TRBV2 and TRBJ2-7, is EPEVTQTPSHQVTQMGQEVILRCVPISNHLYFYWYRQILGQKVEFLVSFYNNEISEKSEIFDDQFSVERPDGSNFTLKIRSTKLEDSAMYFCASRGESYYEQYFGPGTRLTVT.

This rearrangement joins TRBV28 to TRBJ2-7, with TRBD1 identical over 12 bases. Trimming removed 6 bases from V and 4 bases from J; junction bases left unmatched: 10. The CDR3 covers 16 residues. Looked up from germline, CDR1 is MDHEN and CDR2 is SYDVKM. The CDR3 region has the DNA TGTGCCAGCAGCCTCCCCGGGGGACAGGGGGCTTACGAGCAGTACTTC. Its translation is CASSLPGGQGAYEQYF.

In DNA form, the CDR3 reads TGTGCCAGCAGTGAATCCGAGAAGTTTGCTGAAGCTTTCTTT. Amino acids: CASSESEKFAEAFF. The chain has TRBV25-1 and TRBJ1-1; D call uncertain. There are 14 residues in the CDR3. CDR1 is MGHDK, CDR2 SYGVNS, per germline. Deletions cut 1 base from V and 6 bases from J, with 12 bases between. Drawing the rest from reference TRBV25-1 and TRBJ1-1, the complete variable domain is EADIYQTPRYLVIGTGKKITLECSQTMGHDKMYWYQQDPGMELHLIHYSYGVNSTEKGDLSSESTVSRIRTEHFPLTLESARPSHTSQYLCASSESEKFAEAFFGQGTRLTVV.

The chain combines TRBV19 with TRBJ1-1, with D possibly TRBD1 on 5 matching bases. V shed 3 bases and J shed 7 bases, with 12 bases lying between them. Germline V gene data show CDR1 as LNHDA and CDR2 as SQIVND (reference sequence). The CDR3 has 13 amino acids. In nucleotides, the CDR3 is TGTGCCAGTAGTATTCAGGGTTGGGATGAAGCTTTCTTT. Translation: CASSIQGWDEAFF.

The chain is built from TRBV19 and TRBJ1-5; 7 bases line up with TRBD1. With 7 bases clipped from V and 3 bases from J, the junction kept 9 bases outside the gene matches. Germline lookup yields CDR1 LNHDA and CDR2 SQIVND (reference sequence). The CDR3 is made up of 15 amino acids. CDR3 nucleotides: TGTGCCAGTATCCGGACAGGCTCCTCCAATCAGCCCCAGCATTTT. Translating it yields CASIRTGSSNQPQHF.

This clone was counted a single time. This chain links TRBV9 with TRBJ1-4; tentative D call: TRBD1 (5 bases). This CDR3 spans 14 amino acids. CDR1 is SGDLS, CDR2 YYNGEE, per germline. Deletions cut 4 bases from V and 6 bases from J, with 13 bases between. For the CDR3, the DNA is TGTGCCAGCAGCCCCGGGGGATCTCATGAAAAACTGTTTTTT. It encodes CASSPGGSHEKLFF.

This rearrangement joins TRBV27 to TRBJ2-3; 10 nucleotides agree with TRBD1. The trim removed 6 bases at V and 2 bases at J, leaving 5 bases unmatched. Germline V gene sequence: CDR1 MNHEY, CDR2 SMNVEV (reference sequence). The CDR3 length is 15 residues. The CDR3 DNA reads TGTGCCAGCAGGTCGGGACAGGGGCTCACAGATACGCAGTATTTT. Translation gives CASRSGQGLTDTQYF.

This rearrangement joins TRBV5-1 to TRBJ2-7; no reliable D call. From germline, CDR1 is SGHRS and CDR2 YFSETQ. The V and J ends lost 0 bases and 0 bases respectively, with 7 bases between them. There are 14 residues in the CDR3. The CDR3 DNA is TGCGCCAGCAGCTTGGTTACTAACTCCTACGAGCAGTACTTC. This encodes CASSLVTNSYEQYF. The full variable domain, with the rest looked up from reference TRBV5-1 and TRBJ2-7, is KAGVTQTPRYLIKTRGQQVTLSCSPISGHRSVSWYQQTPGQGLQFLFEYFSETQRNKGNFPGRFSGRQFSNSRSEMNVSTLELGDSALYLCASSLVTNSYEQYFGPGTRLTVT.

The chain couples TRBV11-3 to TRBJ2-5; weak D call: TRBD2 (5 bases). From germline, CDR1 is SGHNT and CDR2 YENEEA. The CDR3 spans 14 residues. Trimming cost V 5 bases and J 1 base, with 11 bases left between them. In DNA form, the CDR3 reads TGTGCCAGCAGCCCACGGGCGGGCCAAGAGACCCAGTACTTC. Encoded protein: CASSPRAGQETQYF.

The table lists this clone with a few counts. This chain connects TRBV13 to TRBJ2-3; the match to TRBD2 covers 12 bases. V shed 3 bases, J shed 4 bases, and the junction held 5 bases outside the gene matches. Germline CDR1 PRHDT, CDR2 FYEKMQ (reference sequence). The CDR3 contains 16 residues. The DNA of the CDR3 is TGTGCCAGCAGCTTCCCGACTAGCGGGGGCTCAGATACGCAGTATTTT. Translated, it gives CASSFPTSGGSDTQYF.

This sequence joins TRBV27 and TRBJ2-7; D gene ambiguous. Germline values: CDR1 MNHEY, CDR2 SMNVEV (reference sequence). Trimming took off 8 bases at V and 3 bases at J, with 5 bases between the two ends. The CDR3 has 10 residues. This CDR3 reads CASGRYEQYF. CDR3 nucleotides: TGTGCCAGCGGGCGCTACGAGCAGTACTTC.

This chain uses TRBV15 with TRBJ2-3; no reliable D call. The germline gives CDR1 LNHNV, CDR2 YYDKDF (reference sequence). The CDR3 has 13 residues. V lost 1 base, J lost 2 bases, and 4 bases lay in between. Here the CDR3 DNA reads TGTGCCACCAGCAGAGCTATCACAGATACGCAGTATTTT. The encoded protein is CATSRAITDTQYF.

This clone has only one observation. The V gene is TRBV7-2, the J gene TRBJ2-7; 9 nucleotides match TRBD2. Germline V gives CDR1 SGHTA, CDR2 FQGNSA. Unmatched junction bases numbered 5, after V lost 3 bases and J lost 2 bases. The CDR3 runs 15 residues. The CDR3 protein is CASSLGAGGTYEQYF. CDR3 coding DNA: TGTGCCAGCAGCTTGGGAGCGGGAGGAACCTACGAGCAGTACTTC.

The genes are TRBV7-8 and TRBJ2-1, with TRBD2 matching over 7 bases. The CDR3 is 17 amino acids. Germline-derived CDR1 and CDR2 are SGHVS and FQNEAQ. After removal of 5 bases from V and 4 bases from J, the junction contained 14 bases not matched to a gene. The CDR3 DNA reads TGTGCCAGCAGCCGGAGGGACTATCCTACAGTATACAATGAGCAGTTCTTC. Amino acid sequence: CASSRRDYPTVYNEQFF.

The chain employs TRBV29-1 and TRBJ2-1; TRBD1 matches 7 bases. The CDR3 extends over 13 amino acids. Germline V gene sequence: CDR1 SQVTM, CDR2 ANQGSEA. V trimming: 7 bases; J trimming: 6 bases; junction bases outside the gene matches: 9. The CDR3 loop is CSGESTGFNEQFF. In nucleotides, the CDR3 is TGCAGCGGCGAATCGACAGGGTTCAATGAGCAGTTCTTC.

This chain joins TRBV2 and TRBJ2-1, with 8 bases aligning to TRBD2. Looked up from germline, CDR1 is SNHLY and CDR2 is FYNNEI. This CDR3 has 15 residues. The trim removed 5 bases at V and 9 bases at J, leaving 12 bases unmatched. The CDR3 DNA reads as TGTGCCAGCAGTCCGAGCGGGGGCCGCGCCGTTGAGCAGTTCTTC. Protein sequence: CASSPSGGRAVEQFF.

This clone appeared a few times. The chain employs TRBV28 and TRBJ1-2, with 7 bases matching TRBD1. Trimming removed 6 bases from V and 3 bases from J; junction bases left unmatched: 10. CDR1 is MDHEN, CDR2 SYDVKM, per germline. CDR3 length: 15 amino acids. In nucleotides, the CDR3 is TGTGCCAGCAGACGACAGGGATCGGGCCACTATGGCTACACCTTC. It codes for CASRRQGSGHYGYTF.

The chain links TRBV2 to TRBJ1-2; D is perhaps TRBD1 (5 bases). CDR1 and CDR2 (germline): SNHLY, FYNNEI. The CDR3 runs to 13 residues. Between the trimmed V and J ends, which lost 7 bases and 8 bases, there was a span of 17 bases. CDR3 region: CASTPLDKSGYTF. The CDR3 nucleotides read TGTGCCAGCACTCCCCTGGACAAAAGCGGCTACACCTTC.

The genes are TRBV2 and TRBJ1-6; D is possibly TRBD1 (5 bases). Trimming left V 6 bases short and J 6 bases short, with 15 bases between. The CDR3 length is 15 residues. Germline loops: CDR1 SNHLY, CDR2 FYNNEI. The CDR3 bases are TGTGCCAGCAGGGTGGAGGGGTTCTCTAATTCACCCCTCCACTTT. It encodes CASRVEGFSNSPLHF. The full variable domain, rest sourced from reference TRBV2 and TRBJ1-6, is EPEVTQTPSHQVTQMGQEVILRCVPISNHLYFYWYRQILGQKVEFLVSFYNNEISEKSEIFDDQFSVERPDGSNFTLKIRSTKLEDSAMYFCASRVEGFSNSPLHFGNGTRLTVT.